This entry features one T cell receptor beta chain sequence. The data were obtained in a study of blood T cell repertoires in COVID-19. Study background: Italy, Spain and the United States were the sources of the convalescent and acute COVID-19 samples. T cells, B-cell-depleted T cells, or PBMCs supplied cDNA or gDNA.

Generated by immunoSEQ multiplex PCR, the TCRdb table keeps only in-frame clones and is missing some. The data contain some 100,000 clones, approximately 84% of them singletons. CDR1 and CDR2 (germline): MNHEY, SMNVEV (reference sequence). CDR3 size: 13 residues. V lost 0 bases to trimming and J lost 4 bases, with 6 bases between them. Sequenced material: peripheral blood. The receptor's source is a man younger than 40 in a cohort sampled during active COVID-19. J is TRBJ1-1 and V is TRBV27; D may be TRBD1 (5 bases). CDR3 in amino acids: CASSLSGGTEAFF. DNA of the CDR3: TGTGCCAGCAGTTTATCCGGGGGCACTGAAGCTTTCTTT.